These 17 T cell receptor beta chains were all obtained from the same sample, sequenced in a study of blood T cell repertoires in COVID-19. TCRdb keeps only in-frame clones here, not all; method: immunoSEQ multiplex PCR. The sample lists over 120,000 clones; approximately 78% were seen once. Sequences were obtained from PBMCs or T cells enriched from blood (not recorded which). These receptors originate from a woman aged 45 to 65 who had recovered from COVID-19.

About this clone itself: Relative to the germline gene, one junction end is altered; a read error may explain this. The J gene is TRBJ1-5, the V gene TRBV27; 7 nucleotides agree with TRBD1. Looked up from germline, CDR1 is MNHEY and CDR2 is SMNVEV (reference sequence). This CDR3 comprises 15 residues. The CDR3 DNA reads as TGTGTCAGCAGTTCGGAGGGGGCGGGAAATCAGCCCCAGCATTTT. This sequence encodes CVSSSEGAGNQPQHF.

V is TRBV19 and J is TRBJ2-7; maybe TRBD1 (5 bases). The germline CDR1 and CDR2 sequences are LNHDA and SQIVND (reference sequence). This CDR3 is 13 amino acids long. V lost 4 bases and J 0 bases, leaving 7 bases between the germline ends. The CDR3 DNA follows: TGTGCCAGTAGTAGGACATTCTCCTACGAGCAGTACTTC. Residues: CASSRTFSYEQYF.

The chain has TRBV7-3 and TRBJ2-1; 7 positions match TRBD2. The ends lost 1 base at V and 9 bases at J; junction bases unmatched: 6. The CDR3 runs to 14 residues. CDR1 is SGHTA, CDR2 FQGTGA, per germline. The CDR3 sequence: CASSLNGGYGEQFF. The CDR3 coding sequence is TGTGCCAGCAGCTTAAACGGGGGGTATGGTGAGCAGTTCTTC.

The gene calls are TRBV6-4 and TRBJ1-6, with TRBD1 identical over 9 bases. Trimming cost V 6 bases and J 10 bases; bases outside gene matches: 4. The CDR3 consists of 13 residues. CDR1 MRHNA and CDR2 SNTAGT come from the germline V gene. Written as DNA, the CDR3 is TGTGCCAGCAGACTGGACAGGGGATCACCCCTCCACTTT. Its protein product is CASRLDRGSPLHF.

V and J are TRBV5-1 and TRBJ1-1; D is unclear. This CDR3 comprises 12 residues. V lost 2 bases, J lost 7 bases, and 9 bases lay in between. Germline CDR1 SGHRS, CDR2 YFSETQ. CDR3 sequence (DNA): TGCGCCAGCAGCTTTTCCGGAGATGAAGCTTTCTTT. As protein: CASSFSGDEAFF.

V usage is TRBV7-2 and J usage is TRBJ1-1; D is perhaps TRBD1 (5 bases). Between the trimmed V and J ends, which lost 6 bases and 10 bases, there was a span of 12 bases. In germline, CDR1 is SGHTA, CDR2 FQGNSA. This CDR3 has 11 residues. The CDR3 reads CASSSGFRAFF. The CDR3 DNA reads TGTGCCAGCAGTTCAGGGTTCCGAGCTTTCTTT.

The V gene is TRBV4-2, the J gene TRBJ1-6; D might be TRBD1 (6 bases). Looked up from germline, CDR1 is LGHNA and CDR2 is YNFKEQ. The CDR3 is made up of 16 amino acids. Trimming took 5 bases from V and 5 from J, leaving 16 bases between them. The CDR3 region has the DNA TGTGCCAGCAGCTCTTCGGGGGGCAGAGATAATTCACCCCTCCACTTT. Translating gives CASSSSGGRDNSPLHF.

DNA of the CDR3: TGTGCCAGCAAATTCGCCGGGACAGGGGGCGAGGAGCAGTACTTC. It yields the protein CASKFAGTGGEEQYF. The chain uses TRBV6-5 and TRBJ2-7; 12 positions agree with TRBD1. CDR1 is MNHEY and CDR2 is SVGAGI in the germline V gene. This CDR3 has 15 amino acids. The V and J ends lost 7 bases and 7 bases, in that order; junction bases with no gene match: 11.

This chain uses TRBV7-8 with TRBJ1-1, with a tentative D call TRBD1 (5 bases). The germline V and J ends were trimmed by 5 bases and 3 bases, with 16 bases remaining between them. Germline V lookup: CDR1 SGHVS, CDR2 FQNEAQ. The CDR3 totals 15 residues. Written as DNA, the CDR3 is TGTGCCAGCAGCGTCCACAGAGGAGGGGACACTGAAGCTTTCTTT. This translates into CASSVHRGGDTEAFF.

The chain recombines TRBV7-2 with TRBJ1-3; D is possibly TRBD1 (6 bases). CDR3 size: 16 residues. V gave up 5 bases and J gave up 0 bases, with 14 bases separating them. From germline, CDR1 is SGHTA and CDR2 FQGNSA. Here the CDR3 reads CASSTTGSYSGNTIYF. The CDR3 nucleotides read TGTGCCAGCAGCACCACAGGGTCATACTCTGGAAACACCATATATTTT.

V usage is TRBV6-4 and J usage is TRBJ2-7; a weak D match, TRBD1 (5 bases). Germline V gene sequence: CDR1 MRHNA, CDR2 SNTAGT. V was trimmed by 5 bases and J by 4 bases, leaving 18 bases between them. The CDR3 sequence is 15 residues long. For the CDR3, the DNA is TGTGCCAGCAGTTTTGGTCCCGATCAGGGATACGAGCAGTACGTC. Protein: CASSFGPDQGYEQYV.

The CDR3 DNA reads TGTGCCAGCAGCTCCGGACAGAACAATGAGCAGTTCTTC. It codes for CASSSGQNNEQFF. The chain links TRBV12-3 or TRBV12-4 to TRBJ2-1, with D possibly matching TRBD1 (6 bases). The CDR3 length is 13 residues. The ends were cut back, 6 bases at V and 5 bases at J, with 11 bases in the middle.

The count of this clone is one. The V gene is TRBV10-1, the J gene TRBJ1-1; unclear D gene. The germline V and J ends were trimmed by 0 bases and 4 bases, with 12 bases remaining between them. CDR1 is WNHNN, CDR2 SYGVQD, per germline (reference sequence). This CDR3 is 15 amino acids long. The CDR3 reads CASSESFRGTTEAFF. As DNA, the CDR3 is TGCGCCAGCAGTGAGTCGTTCCGCGGAACCACTGAAGCTTTCTTT.

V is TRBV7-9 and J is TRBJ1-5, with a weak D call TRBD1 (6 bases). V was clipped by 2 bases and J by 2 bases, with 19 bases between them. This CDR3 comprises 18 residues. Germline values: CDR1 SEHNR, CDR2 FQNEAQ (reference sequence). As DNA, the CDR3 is TGTGCCAGCAGCTTAAGGGGGTCAGGGGAAGCGGGCAATCAGCCCCAGCATTTT. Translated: CASSLRGSGEAGNQPQHF.

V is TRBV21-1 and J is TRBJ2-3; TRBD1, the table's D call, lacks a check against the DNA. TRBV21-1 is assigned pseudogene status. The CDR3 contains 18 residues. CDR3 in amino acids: CASSNLDKLSYSTDTQYF. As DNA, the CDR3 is TGTGCCAGCAGCAATTTGGACAAACTATCATATAGCACAGATACGCAGTATTTT.

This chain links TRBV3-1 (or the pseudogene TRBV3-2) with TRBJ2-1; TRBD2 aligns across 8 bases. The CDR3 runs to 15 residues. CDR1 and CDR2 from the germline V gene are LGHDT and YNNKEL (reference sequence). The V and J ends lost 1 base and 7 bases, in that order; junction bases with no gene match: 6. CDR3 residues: CASSQGAGGWNEQFF. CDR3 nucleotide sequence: TGTGCCAGCAGCCAAGGTGCGGGGGGTTGGAATGAGCAGTTCTTC.

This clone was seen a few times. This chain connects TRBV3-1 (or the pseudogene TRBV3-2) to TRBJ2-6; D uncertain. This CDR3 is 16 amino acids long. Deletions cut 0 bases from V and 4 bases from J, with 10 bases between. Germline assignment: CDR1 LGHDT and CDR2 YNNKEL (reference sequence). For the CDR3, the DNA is TGTGCCAGCAGCCAAGACGAACTGTCGGGGGCCAACGTCCTGACTTTC. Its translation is CASSQDELSGANVLTF.